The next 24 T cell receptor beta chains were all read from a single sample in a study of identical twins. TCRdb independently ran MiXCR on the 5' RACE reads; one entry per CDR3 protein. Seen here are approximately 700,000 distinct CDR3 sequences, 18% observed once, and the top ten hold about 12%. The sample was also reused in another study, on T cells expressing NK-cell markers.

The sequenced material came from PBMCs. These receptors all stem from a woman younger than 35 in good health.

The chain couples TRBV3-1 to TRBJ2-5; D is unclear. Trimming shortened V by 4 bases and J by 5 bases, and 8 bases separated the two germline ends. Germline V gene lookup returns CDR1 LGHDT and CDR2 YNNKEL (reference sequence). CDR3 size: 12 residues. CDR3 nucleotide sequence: TGTGCCAGCAGCCGAGCGTGGGAGACCCAGTACTTC. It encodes CASSRAWETQYF.

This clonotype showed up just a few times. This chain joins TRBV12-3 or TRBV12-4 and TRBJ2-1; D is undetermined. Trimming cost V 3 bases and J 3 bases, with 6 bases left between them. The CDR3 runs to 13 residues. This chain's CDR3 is CASSLQDYNEQFF. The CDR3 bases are TGTGCCAGCAGTTTGCAGGACTACAATGAGCAGTTCTTC.

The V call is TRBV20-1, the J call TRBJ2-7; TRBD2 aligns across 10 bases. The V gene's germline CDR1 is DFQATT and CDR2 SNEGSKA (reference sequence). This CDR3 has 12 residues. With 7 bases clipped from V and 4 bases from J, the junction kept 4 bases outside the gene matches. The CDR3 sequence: CSGTSGKYEQYF. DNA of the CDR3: TGCAGTGGAACTAGCGGGAAGTACGAGCAGTACTTC.

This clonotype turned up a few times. Here the CDR3 DNA reads TGTGCCAGCAGGAGACGAGGAAATGAGCAGTTCTTC. Protein: CASRRRGNEQFF. The chain uses TRBV6-2 or TRBV6-3 and TRBJ2-1, with D unresolved. The germline V and J ends were trimmed by 6 bases and 7 bases, with 10 bases remaining between them. The CDR3 length is 12 residues. CDR1 is MNHEY, CDR2 SVGEGT, per germline.

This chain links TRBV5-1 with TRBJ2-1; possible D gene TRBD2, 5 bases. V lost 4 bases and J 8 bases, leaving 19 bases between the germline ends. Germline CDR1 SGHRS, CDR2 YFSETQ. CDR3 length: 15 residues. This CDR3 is CASSRGVGIRDEQFF. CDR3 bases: TGCGCCAGCAGCCGTGGGGTCGGGATACGGGATGAGCAGTTCTTC.

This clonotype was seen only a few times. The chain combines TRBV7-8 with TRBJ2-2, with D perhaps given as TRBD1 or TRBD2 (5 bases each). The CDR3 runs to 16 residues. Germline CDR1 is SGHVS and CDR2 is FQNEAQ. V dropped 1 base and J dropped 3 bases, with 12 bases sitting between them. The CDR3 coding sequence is TGTGCCAGCAGCTTAGGAGCCCGGGGACACACCGGGGAGCTGTTTTTT. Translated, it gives CASSLGARGHTGELFF.

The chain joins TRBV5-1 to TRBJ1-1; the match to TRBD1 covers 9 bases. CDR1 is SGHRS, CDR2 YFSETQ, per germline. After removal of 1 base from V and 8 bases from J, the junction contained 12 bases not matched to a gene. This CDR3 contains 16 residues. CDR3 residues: CASSLLPAGQGLEAFF. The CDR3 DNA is TGCGCCAGCAGCTTGTTACCCGCGGGACAGGGACTAGAAGCTTTCTTT.

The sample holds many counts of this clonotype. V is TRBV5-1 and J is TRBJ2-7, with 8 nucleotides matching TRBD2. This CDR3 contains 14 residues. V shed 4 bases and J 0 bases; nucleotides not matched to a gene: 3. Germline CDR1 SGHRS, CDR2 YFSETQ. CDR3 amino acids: CASSTGTSSYEQYF. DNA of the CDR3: TGCGCCAGCAGCACCGGGACTAGCTCCTACGAGCAGTACTTC. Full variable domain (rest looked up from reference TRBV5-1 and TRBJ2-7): KAGVTQTPRYLIKTRGQQVTLSCSPISGHRSVSWYQQTPGQGLQFLFEYFSETQRNKGNFPGRFSGRQFSNSRSEMNVSTLELGDSALYLCASSTGTSSYEQYFGPGTRLTVT.

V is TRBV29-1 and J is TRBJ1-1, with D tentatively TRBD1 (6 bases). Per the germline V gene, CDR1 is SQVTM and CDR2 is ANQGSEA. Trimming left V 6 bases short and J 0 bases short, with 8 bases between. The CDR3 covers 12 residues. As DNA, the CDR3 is TGCAGCGTAACAGGGTTGAACACTGAAGCTTTCTTT. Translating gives CSVTGLNTEAFF.

CDR3 residues: CASSSRRAVLGYGYTF. The CDR3 DNA reads as TGTGCCAGCAGCTCGAGGAGGGCGGTTCTGGGCTATGGCTACACCTTC. V usage is TRBV7-9 and J usage is TRBJ1-2; unclear D gene. The germline V and J ends were trimmed by 4 bases and 4 bases, with 19 bases remaining between them. Germline V lookup: CDR1 SEHNR, CDR2 FQNEAQ (reference sequence). The CDR3 is 16 residues long.

This CDR3 reads CASSYRASRRHTGELFF. CDR3 sequence (DNA): TGTGCCAGCAGTTACAGGGCTAGTCGGCGACACACCGGGGAGCTGTTTTTT. J is TRBJ2-2 and V is TRBV6-2 or TRBV6-3; D not resolved. The CDR3 loop spans 17 amino acids. V gave up 2 bases and J gave up 3 bases, with 16 bases separating them. Per germline, CDR1 MNHEY and CDR2 SVGEGT.

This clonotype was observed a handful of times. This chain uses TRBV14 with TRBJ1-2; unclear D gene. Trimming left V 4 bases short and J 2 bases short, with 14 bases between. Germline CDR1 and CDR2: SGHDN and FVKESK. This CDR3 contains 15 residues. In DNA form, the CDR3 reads TGTGCCAGCAGCCGAGGCGGGGTGATGAACTATGGCTACACCTTC. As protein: CASSRGGVMNYGYTF.

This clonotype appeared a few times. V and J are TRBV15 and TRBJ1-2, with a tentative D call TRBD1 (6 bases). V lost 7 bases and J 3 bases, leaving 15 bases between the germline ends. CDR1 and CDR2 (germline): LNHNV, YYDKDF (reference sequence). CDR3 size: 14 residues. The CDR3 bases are TGTGCCACCAAAAGGGGGTCCTTGGACTATGGCTACACCTTC. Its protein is CATKRGSLDYGYTF.

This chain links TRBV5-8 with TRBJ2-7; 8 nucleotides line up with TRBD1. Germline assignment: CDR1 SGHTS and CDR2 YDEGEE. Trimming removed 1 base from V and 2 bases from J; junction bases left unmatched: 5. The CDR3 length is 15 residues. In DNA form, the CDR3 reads TGTGCCAGCAGCTTGCCAAGACAGGGGACCTACGAGCAGTACTTC. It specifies CASSLPRQGTYEQYF.

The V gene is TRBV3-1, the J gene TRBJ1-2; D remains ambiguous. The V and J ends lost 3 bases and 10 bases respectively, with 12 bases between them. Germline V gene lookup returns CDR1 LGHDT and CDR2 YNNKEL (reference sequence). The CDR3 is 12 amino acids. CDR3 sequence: CASSQGGWDYTF. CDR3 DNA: TGTGCCAGCAGCCAGGGAGGATGGGACTACACCTTC.

For the CDR3, the DNA is TGTGCCAGCAGTTTGGGACAGGGTATACATGATGAGCAGTTCTTC. Residues: CASSLGQGIHDEQFF. The V call is TRBV12-3 or TRBV12-4, the J call TRBJ2-1; 9 bases match TRBD1. CDR3 size: 15 residues. Losses at the gene ends were 3 bases for V and 8 bases for J; bases not matched to a gene: 8.

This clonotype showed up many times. This CDR3 reads CASISGTGAKAFF. CDR3 coding DNA: TGTGCCAGCATCAGCGGGACAGGGGCCAAAGCTTTCTTT. The chain joins TRBV12-3 or TRBV12-4 to TRBJ1-1, with 10 bases fitting TRBD1. V was clipped by 7 bases and J by 9 bases; unmatched bases: 8. This CDR3 has 13 amino acids.

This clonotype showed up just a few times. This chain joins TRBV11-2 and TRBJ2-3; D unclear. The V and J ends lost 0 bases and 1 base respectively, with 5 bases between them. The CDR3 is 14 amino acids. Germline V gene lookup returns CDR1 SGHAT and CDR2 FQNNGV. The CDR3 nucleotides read TGTGCCAGCAGCTTAGACGAGGGCACAGATACGCAGTATTTT. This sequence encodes CASSLDEGTDTQYF.

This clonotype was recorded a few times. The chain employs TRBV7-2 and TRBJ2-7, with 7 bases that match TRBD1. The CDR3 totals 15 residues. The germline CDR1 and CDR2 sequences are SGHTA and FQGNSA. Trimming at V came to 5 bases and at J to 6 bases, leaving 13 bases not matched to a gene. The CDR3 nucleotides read TGTGCCAGCAGCATGACAGGGCCAATTCCTCTCGAGCAGTACTTC. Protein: CASSMTGPIPLEQYF.

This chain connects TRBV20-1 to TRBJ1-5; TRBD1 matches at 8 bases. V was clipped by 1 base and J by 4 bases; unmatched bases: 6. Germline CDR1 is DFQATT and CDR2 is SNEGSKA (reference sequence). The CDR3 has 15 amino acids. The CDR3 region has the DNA TGCAGTGCTAGAGCCTTTACAGGGGGAAATCAGCCCCAGCATTTT. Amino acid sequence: CSARAFTGGNQPQHF.

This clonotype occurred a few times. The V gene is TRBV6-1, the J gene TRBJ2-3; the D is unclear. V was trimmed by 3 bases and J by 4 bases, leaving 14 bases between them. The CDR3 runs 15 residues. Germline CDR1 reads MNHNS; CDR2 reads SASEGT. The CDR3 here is CASSDQAGRPDTQYF. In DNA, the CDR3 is TGTGCCAGCAGTGATCAGGCCGGGCGGCCAGATACGCAGTATTTT.

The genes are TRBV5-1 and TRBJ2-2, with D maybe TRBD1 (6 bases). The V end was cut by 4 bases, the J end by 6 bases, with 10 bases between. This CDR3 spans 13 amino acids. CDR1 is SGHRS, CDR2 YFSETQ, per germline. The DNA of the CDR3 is TGCGCCAGCAGCGCCCAGGGGTCCGGGGAGCTGTTTTTT. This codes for CASSAQGSGELFF.

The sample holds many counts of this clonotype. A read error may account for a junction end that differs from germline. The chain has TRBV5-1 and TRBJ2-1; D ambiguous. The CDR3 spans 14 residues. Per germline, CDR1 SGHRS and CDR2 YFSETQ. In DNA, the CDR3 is TGTGCCAGCAGCTTGGTGGCCGGCGGCAATGAGCAGTTCTTC. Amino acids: CASSLVAGGNEQFF.

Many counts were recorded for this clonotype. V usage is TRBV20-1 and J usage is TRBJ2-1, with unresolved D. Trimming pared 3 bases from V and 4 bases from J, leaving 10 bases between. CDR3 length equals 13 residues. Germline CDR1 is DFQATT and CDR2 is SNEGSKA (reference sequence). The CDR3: CSARGPPYNEQFF. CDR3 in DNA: TGCAGTGCTAGGGGTCCTCCGTACAATGAGCAGTTCTTC.